The 31 T cell receptor beta chains presented below share a single source sample, sequenced in a study of metastatic and nonmetastatic thyroid tumors. Thyroid surgery had not been preceded by any treatment in any patient. TCRdb re-analyzed the PCR reads through MiXCR. The sample records 30,000 to 35,000 clones, 17% being singletons. Sequences were obtained from blood. The source is a female donor with papillary thyroid cancer or a benign thyroid nodule (not recorded which). Some clones in this sample may be carry-over from other donors' samples.

Note on this clone: This same CDR3 is encoded by further DNA sequences in the sample. V and J are TRBV28 and TRBJ2-5; D remains unclear. Trimming left V 1 base short and J 5 bases short, with 11 bases between. CDR3 length: 14 amino acids. CDR1 MDHEN and CDR2 SYDVKM come from the germline V gene. The CDR3: CASSLSQVQETQYF. The CDR3 DNA is TGTGCCAGCAGTTTATCTCAGGTTCAGGAGACCCAGTACTTC. Together with reference TRBV28 and TRBJ2-5, the CDR3 gives the full variable domain: DVKVTQSSRYLVKRTGEKVFLECVQDMDHENMFWYRQDPGLGLRLIYFSYDVKMKEKGDIPEGYSVSREKKERFSLILESASTNQTSMYLCASSLSQVQETQYFGPGTRLLVL.

This clone occurred many times. The chain employs TRBV14 and TRBJ2-1; TRBD2 matches at 8 bases. The CDR3 runs to 17 residues. Germline lookup yields CDR1 SGHDN and CDR2 FVKESK. The V and J ends lost 4 bases and 2 bases, in that order; junction bases with no gene match: 10. CDR3 residues: CASSLLPQGLAYNEQFF. As DNA, the CDR3 is TGTGCCAGCAGCCTCCTACCCCAGGGACTAGCCTACAATGAGCAGTTCTTC.

The table lists this clone with many counts. The chain uses TRBV5-5 and TRBJ2-5; TRBD2 matches at 10 bases. CDR1 is SGHKS and CDR2 is YYEKEE in the germline V gene (reference sequence). The CDR3 is 16 residues long. V shed 5 bases, J shed 1 base, and the junction held 8 bases outside the gene matches. Written as DNA, the CDR3 is TGTGCCAGCAGTTGGAGCGGGGGGGCTCTCCAAGAGACCCAGTACTTC. This encodes CASSWSGGALQETQYF.

CDR3 sequence (DNA): TGTGCCAGCAGCCGGTACGTGGTCCACGAGCAGTACTTC. Translated, it gives CASSRYVVHEQYF. V gene TRBV6-1 combines with J gene TRBJ2-7; no definite D call. The V gene's germline CDR1 is MNHNS and CDR2 SASEGT. V shed 6 bases and J shed 5 bases, with 14 bases lying between them. This CDR3 contains 13 residues.

In its sample, this clone was seen many times. Being one base from a much bigger clone, this may be a read error. The chain is built from TRBV11-1 and TRBJ1-1, with TRBD1 as a possible D gene (5 bases). Trimming removed 6 bases at V and 0 bases at J, with 17 bases between. Germline V gives CDR1 SGHAT, CDR2 FQDESV (reference sequence). This CDR3 comprises 16 residues. CDR3 sequence reads: CASSSGPSLMNTEAFF. The CDR3 nucleotides read TGTGCCAGCAGTTCGGGACCGTCTCTTATGAACACTGAAGCTTTCTTT.

CDR3 region: CASSLGHSSYNEQFF. CDR3 bases: TGCGCCAGCAGCTTGGGACACAGCTCCTACAATGAGCAGTTCTTC. The chain recombines TRBV5-1 with TRBJ2-1; D is unclear. From germline, CDR1 is SGHRS and CDR2 YFSETQ. Deletions cut 0 bases from V and 0 bases from J, with 7 bases between. This CDR3 is built from 15 residues.

This clone appeared many times. This chain links TRBV19 with TRBJ2-5; tentative D call: TRBD1 (5 bases). Germline V gene sequence: CDR1 LNHDA, CDR2 SQIVND (reference sequence). V was pared by 4 bases and J by 4 bases, with 19 bases between. This CDR3 has 16 residues. In nucleotides, the CDR3 is TGTGCCAGTAGTAGCAGGGCATTATGGGTTGGAGAGACCCAGTACTTC. Protein sequence: CASSSRALWVGETQYF. The full variable domain, completed using reference TRBV19 and TRBJ2-5, is DGGITQSPKYLFRKEGQNVTLSCEQNLNHDAMYWYRQDPGQGLRLIYYSQIVNDFQKGDIAEGYSVSREKKESFPLTVTSAQKNPTAFYLCASSSRALWVGETQYFGPGTRLLVL.

This clone appeared a few times. V gene TRBV19 combines with J gene TRBJ2-2; D is uncertain. Germline V gene sequence: CDR1 LNHDA, CDR2 SQIVND (reference sequence). The CDR3 runs to 14 residues. V lost 1 base and J lost 4, with 7 bases in between. The CDR3 here is CASSIGTGTGELFF. CDR3 sequence (DNA): TGTGCCAGTAGTATAGGGACGGGCACCGGGGAGCTGTTTTTT.

The chain carries TRBV6-2 or TRBV6-3 and TRBJ2-1, with 11 positions matching TRBD2. The V gene end was trimmed by 0 bases and the J gene end by 0 bases; junction bases not matched to a gene: 7. The CDR3 sequence is 19 residues long. CDR1 and CDR2 (germline): MNHEY, SVGEGT. This CDR3 reads CASSYSTSGTRDSYNEQFF. Written as DNA, the CDR3 is TGTGCCAGCAGTTACTCGACTAGCGGGACAAGGGACTCCTACAATGAGCAGTTCTTC.

As to this clone: As the CDR3 is not closed by the conserved phenylalanine or tryptophan, this likely results from a read error. Because the CDR3's place on the DNA is in doubt, the DNA is left out and the CDR3 is given as listed by TCRdb. This chain joins TRBV7-9 and TRBJ1-1; the table calls TRBD1, which could not be checked here. CDR1 is SEHNR, CDR2 FQNEAQ, per germline (reference sequence). The CDR3 length is 14 residues, termini included. This CDR3 reads CASSSKGANTEDFL.

This clone has a count of ten or more. The rearrangement uses TRBV7-2 and TRBJ2-3, with 7 positions matching TRBD2. The CDR3 has 16 residues. V was pared by 1 base and J by 2 bases, with 6 bases of the junction left unmatched. Germline V gives CDR1 SGHTA, CDR2 FQGNSA. The CDR3 DNA follows: TGTGCCAGCAGCTTAGGGGCTAGCGGATACACAGATACGCAGTATTTT. Protein: CASSLGASGYTDTQYF.

The V call is TRBV28, the J call TRBJ2-2; no definite D call. The V gene lost 2 bases and the J gene lost 6 bases, with 13 bases spanning the gap. The CDR3 is 15 residues long. Per the germline V gene, CDR1 is MDHEN and CDR2 is SYDVKM. The CDR3 DNA follows: TGTGCCAGCAGTTTAGCCTCTGTTGGGGCCGGGGAGCTGTTTTTT. Its protein is CASSLASVGAGELFF.

Ten or more counts support this clone. The sample carries other DNA sequences with the same CDR3. V and J are TRBV5-1 and TRBJ2-7, with D perhaps TRBD1 (8 bases). This CDR3 has 18 amino acids. Germline V CDR1 and CDR2: SGHRS, YFSETQ. V lost 0 bases to trimming and J lost 3 bases, with 22 bases between them. CDR3 bases: TGCGCCAGCAGCTTGGCAGGGACAGGTGATGGGGGGGTCTACGAGCAGTACTTC. Amino acids: CASSLAGTGDGGVYEQYF.

This clone has a count of ten or more. V is TRBV27 and J is TRBJ2-7, with D hard to call. The CDR3 consists of 11 residues. Between the trimmed V and J ends, which lost 0 bases and 12 bases, there was a span of 9 bases. The germline V gene has CDR1 MNHEY and CDR2 SMNVEV (reference sequence). CDR3 sequence reads: CASSLSGSLYF. CDR3 bases: TGTGCCAGCAGTTTATCTGGCAGCTTGTACTTC.

The table lists this clone with many counts. The chain couples TRBV20-1 to TRBJ2-1; 14 nucleotides agree with TRBD2. J gave up 9 bases and V 6 bases, and 4 bases lay outside the gene matches. Germline CDR1 is DFQATT and CDR2 is SNEGSKA (reference sequence). The CDR3 sequence is 13 residues long. CDR3 sequence (DNA): TGCAGTGCCCCGGGACTAGCGGGAGTTGAGCAGTTCTTC. Translated: CSAPGLAGVEQFF.

Notes on this clone: This sample also contains other DNA sequences that code for the same CDR3. The chain joins TRBV20-1 to TRBJ2-1, with a tentative D call TRBD2 (5 bases). CDR1 and CDR2 from the germline V gene are DFQATT and SNEGSKA (reference sequence). The CDR3 consists of 14 residues. Between the trimmed V and J ends, which lost 1 base and 0 bases, there was a span of 7 bases. CDR3 coding DNA: TGCAGTGCTAGAGGCGGGTCCTCCTACAATGAGCAGTTCTTC. It translates to CSARGGSSYNEQFF.

This clone was recorded at least ten times. Possible read error: a much larger clone is one base away. The missing conserved phenylalanine or tryptophan at the end of this CDR3 makes a read error likely. V gene TRBV19 combines with J gene TRBJ2-1; 7 bases agree with TRBD2. Germline V lookup: CDR1 LNHDA, CDR2 SQIVND (reference sequence). This CDR3 is 13 amino acids long. Losses at the gene ends were 2 bases for V and 7 bases for J; bases not matched to a gene: 2. CDR3 region: CASSIMGGNEQFL. As DNA, the CDR3 is TGTGCCAGTAGTATAATGGGAGGGAATGAGCAGTTCCTC.

This clone is categorized as medium-sized. The chain combines TRBV11-2 with TRBJ2-2, with D possibly TRBD2 on 6 matching bases. Germline loops: CDR1 SGHAT, CDR2 FQNNGV. There are 14 residues in the CDR3. With 6 bases removed from V and 5 bases from J, the gap between germline ends came to 13 bases. CDR3 coding DNA: TGTGCCAGCAGGCAAAGGAGCGGGACCGGGGAGCTGTTTTTT. Translating it yields CASRQRSGTGELFF.

In the case of this clone: A much larger clone differs from this one at a single base, so this may be a read error. J is TRBJ2-5 and V is TRBV29-1; D possibly corresponds to TRBD1 (5 bases). Germline CDR1 and CDR2: SQVTM and ANQGSEA. The length of the CDR3 is 13 residues. Trimming removed 4 bases from V and 5 bases from J, with 14 bases in between. This chain's CDR3 is CSVARRVLETQYF. DNA for the CDR3: TGCAGCGTTGCCCGCAGGGTCCTGGAGACCCAGTACTTC.

This clone has at least ten counts. The chain uses TRBV20-1 and TRBJ2-1; TRBD2 aligns across 9 bases. Germline V lookup: CDR1 DFQATT, CDR2 SNEGSKA (reference sequence). This CDR3 spans 18 amino acids. With 4 bases clipped from V and 7 bases from J, the junction kept 20 bases outside the gene matches. This CDR3 reads CSATSQGASGIFGNEQFF. The CDR3 DNA reads as TGCAGTGCTACCTCTCAGGGAGCTAGCGGGATCTTCGGAAATGAGCAGTTCTTC.

This clone was seen at least ten times. V gene TRBV7-2 combines with J gene TRBJ2-7, with D maybe TRBD2 (6 bases). The CDR3 loop spans 15 amino acids. With 7 bases removed from V and 0 bases from J, the gap between germline ends came to 16 bases. The germline V gene has CDR1 SGHTA and CDR2 FQGNSA. The CDR3 spells CASTQGAGPSYEQYF. CDR3 bases: TGTGCCAGCACCCAAGGCGCGGGACCCTCCTACGAGCAGTACTTC. Based on the CDR3 plus reference TRBV7-2 and TRBJ2-7, the full variable domain is GAGVSQSPSNKVTEKGKDVELRCDPISGHTALYWYRQSLGQGLEFLIYFQGNSAPDKSGLPSDRFSAERTGGSVSTLTIQRTQQEDSAVYLCASTQGAGPSYEQYFGPGTRLTVT.

This clone was counted between two and nine times. Just one base apart from a much larger clone, this may be a read error. No conserved phenylalanine or tryptophan is present at the end of the CDR3, so a read error is the likely explanation. J is TRBJ2-5 and V is TRBV11-2, with D perhaps being TRBD1 or TRBD2 (5 bases each). CDR1 and CDR2 from the germline V gene are SGHAT and FQNNGV. V lost 0 bases and J 4 bases, leaving 9 bases between the germline ends. CDR3 size: 14 residues. CDR3 loop: CASSLDPGTETQYL. CDR3 nucleotides: TGTGCCAGCAGCTTAGATCCAGGGACAGAGACCCAGTACCTC.

This clone was observed many times. The chain joins TRBV7-2 to TRBJ2-2, with 7 nucleotides matching TRBD1. The CDR3 has 14 amino acids. Per the germline V gene, CDR1 is SGHTA and CDR2 is FQGNSA. V was clipped by 5 bases and J by 6 bases; unmatched bases: 6. CDR3 loop: CASSPRQGSGELFF. CDR3 nucleotides: TGTGCCAGCAGCCCAAGACAGGGCTCCGGGGAGCTGTTTTTT. Using reference TRBV7-2 and TRBJ2-2 for the parts outside the CDR3, the full variable domain is GAGVSQSPSNKVTEKGKDVELRCDPISGHTALYWYRQSLGQGLEFLIYFQGNSAPDKSGLPSDRFSAERTGGSVSTLTIQRTQQEDSAVYLCASSPRQGSGELFFGEGSRLTVL.

This clone was counted ten times or more. This rearrangement joins TRBV20-1 to TRBJ1-3; a possible D gene is TRBD1 (6 bases). Per germline, CDR1 DFQATT and CDR2 SNEGSKA (reference sequence). There are 16 residues in the CDR3. V was cut by 3 bases and J by 0 bases, with 15 bases left in between. In nucleotides, the CDR3 is TGCAGTGCTAGGGCCAAGACAGGCCACTCTGGAAACACCATATATTTT. This codes for CSARAKTGHSGNTIYF.

This clone was observed at least ten times. V gene TRBV12-5 combines with J gene TRBJ1-1; TRBD1 is a possible D gene (6 bases). The CDR3 contains 14 residues. Trimming pared 2 bases from V and 3 bases from J, leaving 10 bases between. Germline CDR1 reads LGHNT; CDR2 reads FRNRAP. The CDR3 coding sequence is TGTGCTAGTGGTTTGAGGGGGGCGGACACTGAAGCTTTCTTT. Translating it yields CASGLRGADTEAFF.

This clone was picked up many times. The chain uses TRBV11-3 and TRBJ2-3, with 10 bases identical to TRBD1. The V gene end was trimmed by 5 bases and the J gene end by 4 bases; junction bases not matched to a gene: 9. Germline-derived CDR1 and CDR2 are SGHNT and YENEEA. The CDR3 runs 16 residues. CDR3 residues: CASSTLTGGSSDTQYF. The CDR3 DNA reads TGTGCCAGCAGCACACTGACAGGGGGCAGCTCAGATACGCAGTATTTT.

This clone was found many times. This chain connects TRBV4-1 to TRBJ1-1, with D uncertain. V was cut by 0 bases and J by 3 bases, with 11 bases left in between. The germline V gene encodes CDR1 MGHRA and CDR2 YSYEKL. The CDR3 has 15 amino acids. The CDR3 DNA is TGCGCCAGCAGCCAAGAGTTCGGGCGCGACACTGAAGCTTTCTTT. Translated: CASSQEFGRDTEAFF.

This clone was observed a single time. The chain links TRBV20-1 to TRBJ2-7; 9 nucleotides line up with TRBD1. J was trimmed by 0 bases and V by 0 bases; bases with no gene match: 3. Germline lookup yields CDR1 DFQATT and CDR2 SNEGSKA (reference sequence). The CDR3 extends over 15 amino acids. The CDR3 nucleotides read TGCAGTGCTAGAGATGGACAGGGGAGCTCCTACGAGCAGTACTTC. This sequence encodes CSARDGQGSSYEQYF.

This clone was detected ten times or more. The chain links TRBV24-1 to TRBJ2-7; 7 bases agree with TRBD1. V was clipped by 7 bases and J by 4 bases; unmatched bases: 9. This CDR3 spans 14 amino acids. Looked up from germline, CDR1 is KGHDR and CDR2 is SFDVKD. The CDR3 nucleotides read TGTGCCACCAGCAACCGGGACAGACCTTACGAGCAGTACTTC. Protein sequence: CATSNRDRPYEQYF.

In its sample, this clone was seen many times. This chain connects TRBV19 to TRBJ2-5; a weak D match, TRBD1 (5 bases). Trimming left V 4 bases short and J 1 base short, with 13 bases between. Germline CDR1 reads LNHDA; CDR2 reads SQIVND (reference sequence). The CDR3 is 15 residues long. The CDR3 sequence: CASSTQPGIQETQYF. Written as DNA, the CDR3 is TGTGCCAGTAGTACTCAACCAGGGATCCAAGAGACCCAGTACTTC.

This clone was counted many times. The rearrangement uses TRBV4-1 and TRBJ1-1; D may be TRBD1 (5 bases). CDR1 MGHRA and CDR2 YSYEKL come from the germline V gene. The CDR3 totals 19 residues. The V and J ends lost 5 bases and 3 bases respectively, with 28 bases between them. DNA for the CDR3: TGCGCCAGCAGCGTTGTCTTAGGGAGACCAGGGACCCCGGACACTGAAGCTTTCTTT. Its protein is CASSVVLGRPGTPDTEAFF.